One sample yielded the 28 T cell receptor beta chains listed below, sequenced in a study of shared clonotypes between healthy human individuals. The naive CD8 fraction comprised CD45RO-negative cells positively selected for CCR7 and excluded terminally differentiated effector memory CD45RA+ cells. Clones were read by immunoSEQ multiplex PCR, and TCRdb kept only the in-frame ones, dropping some. The table has about 2,200,000 clones, just over 90% seen once. The specimen was naive CD8+ T cells from PBMCs. The receptors here all came from a man in his late teens or twenties in good health. Some clones in this sample may be carry-over from other donors' samples.

This chain joins TRBV27 and TRBJ2-7; 7 bases are a match to TRBD1. The CDR3 has 18 residues. Per the germline V gene, CDR1 is MNHEY and CDR2 is SMNVEV (reference sequence). With 4 bases clipped from V and 0 bases from J, the junction kept 15 bases outside the gene matches. The CDR3 reads CASSYLAGPTGPSYEQYF. CDR3 in DNA: TGTGCCAGCAGTTACCTTGCAGGCCCGACAGGGCCCTCCTACGAGCAGTACTTC.

The V gene is TRBV11-2, the J gene TRBJ2-7; 10 bases are a match to TRBD2. The CDR3 sequence is 15 residues long. CDR1 and CDR2 from the germline V gene are SGHAT and FQNNGV. The J segment lost 6 bases and the V segment lost 5 bases, leaving 10 bases of the junction unmatched. The CDR3 loop reads CASSPIPLAGAEQYF. CDR3 sequence (DNA): TGTGCCAGCAGCCCGATCCCGCTAGCGGGAGCCGAGCAGTACTTC.

The rearrangement uses TRBV7-8 and TRBJ2-2, with TRBD1 matching 8 bases. The CDR3 is made up of 16 amino acids. V dropped 3 bases and J dropped 1; count of bases not matched to a gene: 4. CDR1 is SGHVS and CDR2 is FQNEAQ in the germline V gene. Here the CDR3 DNA reads TGTGCCAGCAGCTTTTTGACAGGGGTGAACACCGGGGAGCTGTTTTTT. The encoded protein is CASSFLTGVNTGELFF.

The genes are TRBV13 and TRBJ2-1; 9 positions agree with TRBD1. The V gene end was trimmed by 5 bases and the J gene end by 7 bases; junction bases not matched to a gene: 3. The CDR3 runs to 13 residues. Germline loops: CDR1 PRHDT, CDR2 FYEKMQ (reference sequence). The CDR3 DNA reads as TGTGCCAGCAGCCCGGACAGGGGAAATGAGCAGTTCTTC. Protein sequence: CASSPDRGNEQFF. The full variable domain, in which reference TRBV13 and TRBJ2-1 provide the parts outside the CDR3, is AAGVIQSPRHLIKEKRETATLKCYPIPRHDTVYWYQQGPGQDPQFLISFYEKMQSDKGSIPDRFSAQQFSDYHSELNMSSLELGDSALYFCASSPDRGNEQFFGPGTRLTVL.

V and J are TRBV23-1 and TRBJ2-3; D remains ambiguous. TRBV23-1 is designated an ORF whose function remains uncertain. The CDR3 runs to 11 residues. Trimming cost V 7 bases and J 5 bases, with 7 bases left between them. The DNA for the CDR3 is TGCGCCAGCACCCACAGAGATACGCAGTATTTT. This codes for CASTHRDTQYF.

The chain combines TRBV4-1 with TRBJ2-7, with TRBD2 identical over 8 bases. Germline CDR1 and CDR2: MGHRA and YSYEKL. CDR3 length: 14 residues. V gave up 4 bases and J gave up 2 bases; unmatched junction bases: 4. CDR3 DNA: TGCGCCAGCAGCCTCGGGAGGGGCCCCTACGAGCAGTACTTC. Protein: CASSLGRGPYEQYF.

This chain connects TRBV28 to TRBJ1-2; D may be TRBD1 (6 bases). CDR1 and CDR2 from the germline V gene are MDHEN and SYDVKM. The CDR3 is 17 residues long. Trimming stripped 6 bases from V and 5 bases from J, with 25 bases between. CDR3 protein: CASSYTGHYPGSYGYTF. The CDR3 DNA reads TGTGCCAGCAGCTACACGGGACACTACCCCGGTTCATATGGCTACACCTTC.

The chain links TRBV5-8 to TRBJ1-2; 8 bases map to TRBD1. The CDR3 consists of 14 residues. Germline V CDR1 and CDR2: SGHTS, YDEGEE. Unmatched junction bases numbered 5, after V lost 3 bases and J lost 4 bases. In DNA, the CDR3 is TGTGCCAGCAGCTGGGACAGGATTTCCTATGGCTACACCTTC. Its translation is CASSWDRISYGYTF.

A note on this clone: The identical CDR3 is also encoded by other nucleotide sequences in the sample. The chain uses TRBV19 and TRBJ1-5; D remains unclear. V lost 3 bases, J lost 4 bases, and 7 bases lay in between. Germline V gene lookup returns CDR1 LNHDA and CDR2 SQIVND (reference sequence). The CDR3 has 13 amino acids. CDR3 sequence (DNA): TGTGCCAGTAGTATGAGAGGAAATCAGCCCCAGCATTTT. This translates into CASSMRGNQPQHF.

The gene calls are TRBV9 and TRBJ1-2; maybe TRBD1 (5 bases). Germline CDR1 SGDLS, CDR2 YYNGEE. This CDR3 has 13 amino acids. Trimming stripped 5 bases from V and 2 bases from J, with 10 bases between. The CDR3 DNA is TGTGCCAGCAGGGGGGGACTAAACTATGGCTACACCTTC. Its translation is CASRGGLNYGYTF.

This chain joins TRBV6-5 and TRBJ2-6; D call uncertain. Germline V gene lookup returns CDR1 MNHEY and CDR2 SVGAGI. The length of the CDR3 is 14 residues. V gave up 1 base and J gave up 4 bases, with 5 bases separating them. Here the CDR3 DNA reads TGTGCCAGCAGTTACTTAGGAGGGGCCAACGTCCTGACTTTC. Translated: CASSYLGGANVLTF.

This clone showed up just once. V usage is TRBV7-9 and J usage is TRBJ1-1, with D perhaps TRBD1 (6 bases). The CDR3 runs 14 residues. The V gene lost 4 bases and the J gene lost 4 bases, with 13 bases spanning the gap. Germline V gene lookup returns CDR1 SEHNR and CDR2 FQNEAQ (reference sequence). CDR3 coding DNA: TGTGCCAGCAGCTCCGTAGGGGGGGGCACTGAAGCTTTCTTT. This codes for CASSSVGGGTEAFF.

The table lists this clone with a count of one. This chain joins TRBV11-2 and TRBJ1-3, with a weak D call TRBD1 (5 bases). Germline assignment: CDR1 SGHAT and CDR2 FQNNGV. The CDR3 sequence is 16 residues long. The V gene lost 5 bases and the J gene lost 8 bases, with 22 bases spanning the gap. Here the CDR3 DNA reads TGTGCCAGCAGCGCTACCGGGACGGCGGTCGATCACACCATATATTTT. Translated: CASSATGTAVDHTIYF.

The V and J genes are TRBV15 and TRBJ2-7, with 8 bases fitting TRBD2. The CDR3 covers 15 residues. With V trimmed by 5 bases and J by 2 bases, 8 bases remained unmatched. Germline V gives CDR1 LNHNV, CDR2 YYDKDF (reference sequence). The CDR3 is CATSSTSGTTYEQYF. The CDR3 nucleotides read TGTGCCACCAGCTCAACTAGCGGAACCACCTACGAGCAGTACTTC.

This clone was picked up one time. Other DNA sequences in the same sample also yield this CDR3. The V and J genes are TRBV28 and TRBJ1-4; no clear D. The germline V gene encodes CDR1 MDHEN and CDR2 SYDVKM. Between the trimmed V and J ends, which lost 6 bases and 2 bases, there was a span of 4 bases. The CDR3 spans 12 residues. This chain's CDR3 is CASRGTNEKLFF. The CDR3 nucleotides are TGTGCCAGCAGGGGCACTAATGAAAAACTGTTTTTT.

This chain links TRBV7-8 with TRBJ1-5; a possible D gene is TRBD1 (6 bases). CDR3 length equals 18 residues. The ends were cut back, 0 bases at V and 4 bases at J, with 19 bases in the middle. CDR1 and CDR2 (germline): SGHVS, FQNEAQ. The CDR3 DNA reads as TGTGCCAGCAGCTTAGCGCTCCTGGGGGCGACTCGTAATCAGCCCCAGCATTTT. Its translation is CASSLALLGATRNQPQHF. The variable domain in full, completed from reference TRBV7-8 and TRBJ1-5, reads GAGVSQSPRYKVAKRGQDVALRCDPISGHVSLFWYQQALGQGPEFLTYFQNEAQLDKSGLPSDRFFAERPEGSVSTLKIQRTQQEDSAVYLCASSLALLGATRNQPQHFGDGTRLSIL.

This chain connects TRBV28 to TRBJ2-7, with D perhaps assigned TRBD1 or TRBD2 (5 bases each). Trimming pared 9 bases from V and 1 base from J, leaving 19 bases between. Germline assignment: CDR1 MDHEN and CDR2 SYDVKM. This CDR3 is built from 15 residues. CDR3 residues: CASSGTSLESYEQYF. The CDR3 bases are TGTGCCAGTTCCGGGACCTCCCTTGAGTCCTACGAGCAGTACTTC.

V and J are TRBV19 and TRBJ1-4, with a tentative D call TRBD1 (6 bases). Germline loops: CDR1 LNHDA, CDR2 SQIVND (reference sequence). CDR3 length: 14 amino acids. Trimming took off 4 bases at V and 6 bases at J, with 12 bases between the two ends. Here the CDR3 reads CASSRGQEDEKLFF. In DNA form, the CDR3 reads TGTGCCAGTAGTAGGGGACAAGAAGATGAAAAACTGTTTTTT.

The V and J genes are TRBV7-9 and TRBJ1-2; no clear D. CDR1 and CDR2 (germline): SEHNR, FQNEAQ (reference sequence). The CDR3 runs 16 residues. Between the trimmed V and J ends, which lost 0 bases and 4 bases, there was a span of 15 bases. CDR3 amino acids: CASSLAYLRVPYGYTF. Here the CDR3 DNA reads TGTGCCAGCAGCTTAGCGTATCTGAGGGTCCCCTATGGCTACACCTTC.

In its sample, this clone was seen a few times. The chain recombines TRBV2 with TRBJ2-7; D is ambiguous. V dropped 4 bases and J dropped 2 bases, with 3 bases sitting between them. Per germline, CDR1 SNHLY and CDR2 FYNNEI. The CDR3 consists of 11 residues. CDR3 region: CASSVAYEQYF. The CDR3 coding sequence is TGTGCCAGCAGTGTGGCCTACGAGCAGTACTTC.

The chain recombines TRBV9 with TRBJ1-2; D call uncertain. Trimming removed 4 bases at V and 8 bases at J, with 12 bases between. Looked up from germline, CDR1 is SGDLS and CDR2 is YYNGEE. The CDR3 totals 12 residues. CDR3 sequence: CASSSTNRGYTF. CDR3 coding DNA: TGTGCCAGCAGCTCAACAAATAGGGGCTACACCTTC.

The gene calls are TRBV6-1 and TRBJ2-3; 10 bases are shared with TRBD2. Trimming took 2 bases from V and 3 from J; bases not matched to a gene: 14. The CDR3 is 19 amino acids. Germline values: CDR1 MNHNS, CDR2 SASEGT. The CDR3: CASSERLAGVVEVTDTQYF. For the CDR3, the DNA is TGTGCCAGCAGTGAACGCCTAGCGGGAGTCGTAGAGGTGACAGATACGCAGTATTTT.

V usage is TRBV28 and J usage is TRBJ1-5; D unresolved. Trimming left V 7 bases short and J 0 bases short, with 7 bases between. The germline CDR1 and CDR2 sequences are MDHEN and SYDVKM. The CDR3 runs 13 residues. Here the CDR3 DNA reads TGTGCCAGCACCGGGTATAGCAATCAGCCCCAGCATTTT. It translates to CASTGYSNQPQHF.

This clone appeared once. The chain couples TRBV4-3 to TRBJ2-1; 8 bases fit TRBD2. After removal of 0 bases from V and 0 bases from J, the junction contained 10 bases not matched to a gene. Germline lookup yields CDR1 LGHNA and CDR2 YSLEER. CDR3 length: 19 residues. CDR3 loop: CASSQDGGGTGSSYNEQFF. The CDR3 bases are TGCGCCAGCAGCCAAGATGGCGGGGGGACCGGGAGCTCCTACAATGAGCAGTTCTTC.

The chain links TRBV11-2 to TRBJ1-4, with D hard to call. Trimming pared 6 bases from V and 0 bases from J, leaving 11 bases between. The CDR3 has 15 residues. CDR1 is SGHAT and CDR2 is FQNNGV in the germline V gene. The chain's CDR3 is CASSHGVTTNEKLFF. DNA for the CDR3: TGTGCCAGCAGTCACGGAGTGACAACTAATGAAAAACTGTTTTTT.

This rearrangement joins TRBV27 to TRBJ2-3; either TRBD1 or TRBD2 may supply D (5 bases each). This CDR3 contains 16 residues. Trimming removed 5 bases at V and 2 bases at J, with 17 bases between. Germline V gene data show CDR1 as MNHEY and CDR2 as SMNVEV (reference sequence). Here the CDR3 DNA reads TGTGCCAGCAGTCGGGGACCCTCGGAATCCACAGATACGCAGTATTTT. Translated: CASSRGPSESTDTQYF.

CDR3 residues: CASSFQTAGSKQFF. CDR3 DNA sequence: TGTGCCAGCAGTTTTCAAACGGCGGGCAGCAAGCAGTTCTTC. The chain employs TRBV27 and TRBJ2-1; D is possibly TRBD2 (5 bases). From germline, CDR1 is MNHEY and CDR2 SMNVEV (reference sequence). The CDR3 covers 14 residues. Trimming stripped 3 bases from V and 11 bases from J, with 17 bases between.

The V gene is TRBV6-6, the J gene TRBJ2-7, with TRBD2 as a possible D gene (5 bases). V was cut by 0 bases and J by 6 bases, with 12 bases left in between. The CDR3 runs to 14 residues. Germline lookup yields CDR1 MNHNY and CDR2 SVGAGI (reference sequence). The DNA for the CDR3 is TGTGCCAGCAGTTACTCGGCGGGCTGGAGCGAGCAGTACTTC. This codes for CASSYSAGWSEQYF.